The clone carrying this TCR beta chain has a count of ten or more. The target antigen is unknown. The sample comes from a study of T cells in Graves' hyperthyroidism and ophthalmopathy. Whole-study findings and limits: Most thyroid-expanded clonotypes above 0.001 were also found in blood.

Using RNA transcripts as the source, TCR beta CDR3 regions were amplified. RT-PCR in the first round (using the HTBI primer set) targeted the TCR CDR3. In TCRdb, the multiplex PCR reads were re-called with MiXCR into one record per CDR3 protein. This table has approximately 400,000 distinct CDR3 sequences, approximately 14% appearing once. The germline V and J ends were trimmed by 0 bases and 2 bases, with 15 bases remaining between them. CDR1 is DFQATT, CDR2 SNEGSKA, per germline (reference sequence). The CDR3 is 16 residues long. Patients were excluded because of uncontrolled infection, other autoimmune disease, pregnancy or lactation.

The sequencing sample was made of blood. V gene TRBV20-1 combines with J gene TRBJ2-3; D gene ambiguous. The sequence derives from a woman younger than 35 with Graves' hyperthyroidism. The CDR3 sequence is CSARDPRRSLTDTQYF. DNA of the CDR3: TGCAGTGCTAGAGATCCCCGGCGGAGCCTCACAGATACGCAGTATTTT.